Shown below are 5 T cell receptor beta chains from a single sample sequenced in a study of T cell responses to AZD1222 COVID-19 vaccine. Data came from immunoSEQ multiplex PCR; TCRdb stores just in-frame clones and leaves some out. The table records 95,000 to 130,000 clones, more than 85% of them present only once. The source was peripheral blood, collected on day 0 of AZD1222 vaccination. The receptor source for this set is an adult in good health.

The chain is built from TRBV20-1 and TRBJ1-1; D not certain. In germline, CDR1 is DFQATT, CDR2 SNEGSKA (reference sequence). The CDR3 has 10 residues. The V and J ends lost 3 bases and 8 bases respectively, with 7 bases between them. Here the CDR3 reads CSASREEAFF. The CDR3 bases are TGCAGTGCTAGCCGGGAGGAAGCTTTCTTT.

The chain combines TRBV6-5 with TRBJ2-7; D uncertain. V was shortened by 0 bases and J by 0 bases, with 6 bases between the two germline ends. The CDR3 length is 14 residues. Germline V CDR1 and CDR2: MNHEY, SVGAGI. CDR3: CASSYSTLSYEQYF. In DNA, the CDR3 is TGTGCCAGCAGTTACTCAACCCTCTCCTACGAGCAGTACTTC.

The chain employs TRBV2 and TRBJ2-5; 7 bases are a match to TRBD1. With V trimmed by 5 bases and J by 7 bases, 7 bases remained unmatched. There are 13 residues in the CDR3. Germline CDR1 reads SNHLY; CDR2 reads FYNNEI. The CDR3 spells CASSTDRVGTQYF. The CDR3 DNA reads TGTGCCAGCAGTACCGACAGGGTAGGGACCCAGTACTTC.

The V gene is TRBV18, the J gene TRBJ2-4; TRBD2 aligns across 12 bases. V lost 6 bases and J lost 7; bases outside the gene matches: 7. Looked up from germline, CDR1 is KGHSH and CDR2 is LQKENI. CDR3 length equals 15 residues. The CDR3 region has the DNA TGTGCCAGCTCCCTAGCGGGAGGGCGCCGGAACATTCAGTACTTC. Amino acid sequence: CASSLAGGRRNIQYF.

The chain carries TRBV6-5 and TRBJ1-2, with D hard to call. Germline V CDR1 and CDR2: MNHEY, SVGAGI. This CDR3 contains 16 residues. V was clipped by 2 bases and J by 7 bases, with 20 bases between them. The CDR3 DNA follows: TGTGCCAGCAGTTACGGCGGGGTGGGGTCGGAAAGTGGCTACACCTTC. It specifies CASSYGGVGSESGYTF.